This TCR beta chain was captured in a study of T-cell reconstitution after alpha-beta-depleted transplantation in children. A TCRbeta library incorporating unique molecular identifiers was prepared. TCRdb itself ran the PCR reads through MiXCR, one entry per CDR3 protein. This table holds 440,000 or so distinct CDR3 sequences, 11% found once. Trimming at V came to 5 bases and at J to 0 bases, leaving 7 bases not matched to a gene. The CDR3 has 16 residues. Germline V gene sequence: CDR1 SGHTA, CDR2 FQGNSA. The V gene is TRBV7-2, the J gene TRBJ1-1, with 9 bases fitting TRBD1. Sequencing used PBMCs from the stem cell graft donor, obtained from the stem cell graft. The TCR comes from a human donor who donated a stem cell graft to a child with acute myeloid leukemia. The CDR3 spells CASSEDRGNLNTEAFF. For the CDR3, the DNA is TGTGCCAGCAGCGAGGACAGGGGAAACTTGAACACTGAAGCTTTCTTT.